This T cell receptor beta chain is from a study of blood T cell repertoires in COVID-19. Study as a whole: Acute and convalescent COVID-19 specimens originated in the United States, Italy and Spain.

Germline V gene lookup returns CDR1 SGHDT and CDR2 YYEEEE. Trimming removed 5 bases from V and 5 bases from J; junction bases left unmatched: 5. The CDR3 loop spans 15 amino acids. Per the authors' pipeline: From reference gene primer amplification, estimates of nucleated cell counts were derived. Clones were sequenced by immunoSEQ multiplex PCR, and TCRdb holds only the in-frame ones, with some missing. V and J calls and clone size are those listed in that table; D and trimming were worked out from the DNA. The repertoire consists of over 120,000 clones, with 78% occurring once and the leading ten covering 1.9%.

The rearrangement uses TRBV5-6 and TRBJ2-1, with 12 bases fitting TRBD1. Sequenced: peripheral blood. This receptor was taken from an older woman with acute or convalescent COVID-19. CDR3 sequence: CASRSGTGGHNEQFF. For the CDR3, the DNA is TGTGCCAGCAGGTCCGGGACAGGGGGCCACAATGAGCAGTTCTTC.